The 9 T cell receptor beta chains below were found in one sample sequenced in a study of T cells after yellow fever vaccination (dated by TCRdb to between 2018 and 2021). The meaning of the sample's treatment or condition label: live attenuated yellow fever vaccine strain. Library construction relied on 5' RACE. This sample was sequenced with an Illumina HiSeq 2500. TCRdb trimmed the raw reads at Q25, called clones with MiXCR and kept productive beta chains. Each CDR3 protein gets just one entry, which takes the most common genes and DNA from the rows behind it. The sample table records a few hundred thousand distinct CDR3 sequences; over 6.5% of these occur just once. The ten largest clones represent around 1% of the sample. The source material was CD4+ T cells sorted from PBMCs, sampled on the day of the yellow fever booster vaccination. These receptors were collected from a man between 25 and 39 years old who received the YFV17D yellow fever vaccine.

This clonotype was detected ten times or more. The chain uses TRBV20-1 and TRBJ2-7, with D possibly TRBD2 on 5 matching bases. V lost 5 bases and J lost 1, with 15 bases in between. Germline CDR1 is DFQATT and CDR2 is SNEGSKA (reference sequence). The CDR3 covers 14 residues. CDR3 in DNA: TGCAGTGCTCCCTCTCTAGCAGAATCCTACGAGCAGTACTTC. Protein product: CSAPSLAESYEQYF.

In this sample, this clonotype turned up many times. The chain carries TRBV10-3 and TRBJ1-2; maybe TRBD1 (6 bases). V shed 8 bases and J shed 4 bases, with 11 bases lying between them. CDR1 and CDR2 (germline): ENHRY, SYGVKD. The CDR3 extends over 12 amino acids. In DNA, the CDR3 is TGTGCCATCGAGGGGGGTAGCTATGGCTACACCTTC. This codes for CAIEGGSYGYTF.

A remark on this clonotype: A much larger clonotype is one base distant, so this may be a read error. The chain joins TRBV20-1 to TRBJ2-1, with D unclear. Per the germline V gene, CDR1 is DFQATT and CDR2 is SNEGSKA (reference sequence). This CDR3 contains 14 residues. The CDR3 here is CRAPVVSSYNEQFF. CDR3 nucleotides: TGCAGAGCTCCCGTGGTTAGCTCCTACAATGAGCAGTTCTTC.

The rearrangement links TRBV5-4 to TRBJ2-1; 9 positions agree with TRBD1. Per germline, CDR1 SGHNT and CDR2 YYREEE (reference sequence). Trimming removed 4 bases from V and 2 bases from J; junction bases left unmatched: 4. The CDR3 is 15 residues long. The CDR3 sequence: CASSGDRGAYNEQFF. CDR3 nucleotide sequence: TGTGCCAGCAGCGGCGACAGGGGGGCCTACAATGAGCAGTTCTTC.

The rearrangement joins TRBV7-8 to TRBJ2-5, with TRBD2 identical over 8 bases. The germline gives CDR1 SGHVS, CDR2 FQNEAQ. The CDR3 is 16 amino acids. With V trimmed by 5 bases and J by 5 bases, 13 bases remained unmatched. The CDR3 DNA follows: TGTGCCAGCAGCGCTGGCGTCGGGAGGGTTGCGGAGACCCAGTACTTC. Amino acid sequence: CASSAGVGRVAETQYF.

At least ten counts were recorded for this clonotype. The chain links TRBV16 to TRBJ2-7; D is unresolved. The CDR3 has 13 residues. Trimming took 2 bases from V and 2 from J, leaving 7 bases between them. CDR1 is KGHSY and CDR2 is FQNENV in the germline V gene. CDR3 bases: TGTGCCAGCAGCCAAGCTGTGCCCTACGAGCAGTACTTC. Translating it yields CASSQAVPYEQYF. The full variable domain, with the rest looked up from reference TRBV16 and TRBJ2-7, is GEEVAQTPKHLVRGEGQKAKLYCAPIKGHSYVFWYQQVLKNEFKFLISFQNENVFDETGMPKERFSAKCLPNSPCSLEIQATKLEDSAVYFCASSQAVPYEQYFGPGTRLTVT.

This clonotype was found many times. The CDR3 loop reads CASSLYGRDEQFF. The CDR3, as DNA: TGTGCCAGCAGCTTGTATGGACGGGATGAGCAGTTCTTC. This sequence joins TRBV5-5 and TRBJ2-1; the D is unclear. Trimming removed 1 base at V and 8 bases at J, with 10 bases between. The CDR3 has 13 residues. Germline values: CDR1 SGHKS, CDR2 YYEKEE (reference sequence). Looking up the rest from reference TRBV5-5 and TRBJ2-1 gives the full variable domain: DAGVTQSPTHLIKTRGQQVTLRCSPISGHKSVSWYQQVLGQGPQFIFQYYEKEERGRGNFPDRFSARQFPNYSSELNVNALLLGDSALYLCASSLYGRDEQFFGPGTRLTVL.

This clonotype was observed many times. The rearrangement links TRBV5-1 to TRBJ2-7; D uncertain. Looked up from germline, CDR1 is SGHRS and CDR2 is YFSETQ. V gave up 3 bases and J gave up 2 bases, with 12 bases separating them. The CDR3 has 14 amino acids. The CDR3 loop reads CASSSIGLPYEQYF. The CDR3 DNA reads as TGCGCCAGCAGCTCCATAGGTCTCCCCTACGAGCAGTACTTC.

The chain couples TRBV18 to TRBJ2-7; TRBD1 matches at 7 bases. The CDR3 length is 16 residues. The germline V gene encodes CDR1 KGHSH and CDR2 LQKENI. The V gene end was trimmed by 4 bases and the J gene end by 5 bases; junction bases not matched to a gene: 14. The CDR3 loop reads CASSLAHTGVQNEQYF. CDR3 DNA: TGTGCCAGCTCACTGGCCCACACAGGGGTACAGAACGAGCAGTACTTC.